This TCR beta chain was retrieved from a study of T-cell reconstitution after alpha-beta-depleted transplantation in children. Findings and caveats of the study: Newly produced T cells mostly provided counts and TCRbeta diversity after one year, as hyperexpanded clones declined. TCRbeta diversity was high at day 60 in some patients (a result of surviving recipient T cells and thymic progenitors).

The V end lost 4 bases, the J end lost 3 bases, and 7 bases lay between the germline ends. There are 12 residues in the CDR3. Germline V gene lookup returns CDR1 MGHDK and CDR2 SYGVNS. This clonotype was found many times. Its antigen remains unknown. Unique molecular identifiers were built into the TCRbeta library. TCRdb recomputed calls from the PCR reads with MiXCR, one row per CDR3 protein. The repertoire holds about 500,000 distinct CDR3 sequences, with approximately 10% as singletons. The sample here was PBMCs, mostly from graft donor cells, taken 180 days after TCRalphabeta/CD19-depleted stem cell transplant. This TCR was recovered from a female patient younger than 10 who had a stem cell transplant for aplastic anemia, so the T cells may come from the graft donor. The genes are TRBV25-1 and TRBJ2-7; TRBD1 might be the D (5 bases). The CDR3 reads CASSVDSYEQYF. CDR3 coding DNA: TGTGCCAGCAGTGTCGACAGCTACGAGCAGTACTTC.